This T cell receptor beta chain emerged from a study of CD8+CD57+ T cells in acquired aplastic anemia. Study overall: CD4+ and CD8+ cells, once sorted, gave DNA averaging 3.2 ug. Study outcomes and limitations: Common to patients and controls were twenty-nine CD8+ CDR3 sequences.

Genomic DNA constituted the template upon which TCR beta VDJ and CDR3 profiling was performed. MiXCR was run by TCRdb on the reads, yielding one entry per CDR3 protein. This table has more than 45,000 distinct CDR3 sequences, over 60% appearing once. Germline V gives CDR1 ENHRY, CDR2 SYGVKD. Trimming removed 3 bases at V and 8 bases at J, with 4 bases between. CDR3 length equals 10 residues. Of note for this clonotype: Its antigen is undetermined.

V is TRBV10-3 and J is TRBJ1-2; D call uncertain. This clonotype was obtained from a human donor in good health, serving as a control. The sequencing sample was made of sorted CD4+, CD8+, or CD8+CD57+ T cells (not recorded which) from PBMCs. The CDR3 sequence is CAISDEGYTF. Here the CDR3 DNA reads TGTGCCATCAGTGATGAGGGCTACACCTTC.